In its sample, the clone carrying this TCR beta chain was seen a few times. What it binds is unknown. This sample is drawn from a study of cytotoxic CD8 clonotypes in ibrutinib-treated CLL. Study details: Enrolment comprised about 10 relapsed/refractory and more than 14 treatment-naive patients; roughly 18 were IGHV unmutated.

This CDR3 comprises 14 residues. CDR1 is LNHDA, CDR2 SQIVND, per germline (reference sequence). The ends were cut back, 6 bases at V and 7 bases at J, with 16 bases in the middle. Sequencing was performed with immunoSEQ multiplex PCR; in TCRdb, only in-frame clones are kept and a portion is missing. The data show 150,000 or so clones, roughly three quarters seen once. Study conclusions and caveats: Clonality was higher at ibrutinib response and returned toward baseline at progression.

The origin of this receptor is a human donor with chronic lymphocytic leukemia. This chain connects TRBV19 to TRBJ1-5, with D perhaps matching TRBD1 (6 bases). The source was PBMCs, collected after 24 months of ibrutinib treatment. CDR3 residues: CASRRDRTGQPQHF. In nucleotides, the CDR3 is TGTGCCAGTAGGAGAGACAGGACCGGGCAGCCCCAGCATTTT.